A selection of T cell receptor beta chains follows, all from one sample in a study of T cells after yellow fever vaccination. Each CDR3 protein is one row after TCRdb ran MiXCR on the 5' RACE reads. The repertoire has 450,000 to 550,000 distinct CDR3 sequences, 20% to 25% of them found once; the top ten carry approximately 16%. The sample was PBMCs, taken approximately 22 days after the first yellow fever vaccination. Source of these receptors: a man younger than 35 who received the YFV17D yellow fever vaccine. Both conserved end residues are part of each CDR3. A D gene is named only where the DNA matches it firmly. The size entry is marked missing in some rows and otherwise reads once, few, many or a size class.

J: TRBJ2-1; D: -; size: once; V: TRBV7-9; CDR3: CASSYTVHNEQFF; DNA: TGTGCCAGCAGCTATACCGTCCACAATGAGCAGTTCTTC
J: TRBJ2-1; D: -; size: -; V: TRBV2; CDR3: CAGSRQRDEQFF; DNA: TGTGCCGGATCTCGACAGCGCGATGAGCAGTTCTTC
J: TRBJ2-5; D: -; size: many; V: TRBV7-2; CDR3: CASSLAGRETQYF; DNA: TGTGCCAGCTCTTTGGCAGGGCGAGAGACCCAGTACTTC
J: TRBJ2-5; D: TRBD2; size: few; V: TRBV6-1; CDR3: CASRNPRGGQETQYF; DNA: TGTGCCAGCAGAAACCCCCGGGGGGGGCAAGAGACCCAGTACTTC
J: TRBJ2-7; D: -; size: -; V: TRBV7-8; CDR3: CASSAPLGDGLNF; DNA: TGTGCCAGCAGCGCCCCTTTGGGGGACGGTCTCAATTTC
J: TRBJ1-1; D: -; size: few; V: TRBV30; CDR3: CAWSVRVPDTEAFF; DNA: TGTGCCTGGAGTGTCCGGGTCCCTGACACTGAAGCTTTCTTT
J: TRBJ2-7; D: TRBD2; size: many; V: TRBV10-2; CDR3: CASSESQGLVGHEQYF; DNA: TGCGCCAGCAGTGAGTCACAAGGACTAGTCGGCCACGAGCAGTACTTC
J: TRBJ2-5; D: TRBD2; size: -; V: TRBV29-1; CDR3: CSAPWGGETQYF; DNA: TGCAGCGCCCCTTGGGGGGGAGAGACCCAGTACTTC
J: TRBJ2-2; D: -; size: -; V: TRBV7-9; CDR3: CAGRGAATGELFF; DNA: TGTGCCGGCCGGGGGGCGGCCACCGGGGAGCTGTTTTTT
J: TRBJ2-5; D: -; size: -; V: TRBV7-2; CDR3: CASSFRAGPKETQYF; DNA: TGTGCCAGCAGCTTCAGGGCAGGACCAAAAGAGACCCAGTACTTC
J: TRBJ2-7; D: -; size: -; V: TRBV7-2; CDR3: CASSSNRVRQYF; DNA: TGTGCCAGCAGCTCCAACCGTGTTAGGCAGTACTTC
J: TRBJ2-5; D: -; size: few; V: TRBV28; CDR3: CASTIRRDTQETQYF; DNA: TGTGCCAGCACCATTAGGAGGGACACCCAAGAGACCCAGTACTTC
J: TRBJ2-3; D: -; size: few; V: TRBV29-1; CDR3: CSVEVLTDTQYF; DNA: TGCAGCGTTGAAGTTCTCACAGATACGCAGTATTTT
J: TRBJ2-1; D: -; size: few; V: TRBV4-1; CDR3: CASSQWGMTNEQFF; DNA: TGCGCCAGCAGCCAATGGGGGATGACAAATGAGCAGTTCTTC
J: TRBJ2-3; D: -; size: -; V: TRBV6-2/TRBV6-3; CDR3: CASRTQGSDTQYF; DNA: TGTGCCAGCAGGACGCAGGGTTCAGATACGCAGTATTTT
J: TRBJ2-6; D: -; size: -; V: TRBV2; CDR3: CASTGEAGANVLTF; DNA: TGTGCCAGCACCGGGGAGGCTGGGGCCAACGTCCTGACTTTC
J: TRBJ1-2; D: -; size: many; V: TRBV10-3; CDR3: CAISTGYGYTF; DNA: TGTGCCATCTCGACAGGCTATGGCTACACCTTC
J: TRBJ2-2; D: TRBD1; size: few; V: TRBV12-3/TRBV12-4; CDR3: CASTPGTANTGELFF; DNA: TGTGCCAGCACCCCCGGGACAGCGAACACCGGGGAGCTGTTTTTT
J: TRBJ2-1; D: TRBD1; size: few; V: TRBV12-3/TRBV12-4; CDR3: CASRSLIGQGLVNEQFF; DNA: TGTGCCAGCAGATCCCTAATCGGACAGGGGCTTGTCAATGAGCAGTTCTTC
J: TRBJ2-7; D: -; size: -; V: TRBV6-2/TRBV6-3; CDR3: CASRPPADRAGQYF; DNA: TGTGCCAGCCGGCCCCCAGCGGATCGGGCCGGGCAGTACTTC
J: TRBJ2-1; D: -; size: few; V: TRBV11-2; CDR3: CASSSGTPIGGNEQFF; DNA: TGTGCCAGCAGCTCGGGAACACCGATCGGTGGAAATGAGCAGTTCTTC
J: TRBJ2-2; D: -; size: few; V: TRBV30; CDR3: CARRDSPSPNTGELFF; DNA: TGTGCCCGCCGGGACTCCCCTAGTCCGAACACCGGGGAGCTGTTTTTT
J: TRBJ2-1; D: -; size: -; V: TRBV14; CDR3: CATFPWSSYNEQFF; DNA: TGTGCCACCTTCCCTTGGAGCTCCTACAATGAGCAGTTCTTC
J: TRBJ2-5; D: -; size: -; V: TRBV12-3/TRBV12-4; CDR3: CASSLRSLETQYF; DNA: TGTGCCAGCAGCTTACGCTCGTTAGAGACCCAGTACTTC
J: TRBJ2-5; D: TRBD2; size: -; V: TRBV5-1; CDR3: CASSKGLAGGPGETQYF; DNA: TGCGCCAGCAGCAAGGGACTAGCGGGGGGGCCTGGTGAGACCCAGTACTTC
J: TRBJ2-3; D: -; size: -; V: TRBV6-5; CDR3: CASSYSFRVGTDTQYF; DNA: TGTGCCAGCAGTTACTCGTTCAGGGTCGGTACAGATACGCAGTATTTT
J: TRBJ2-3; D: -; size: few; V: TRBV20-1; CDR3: CSTIRPADTQYF; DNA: TGCAGTACAATACGACCCGCAGATACGCAGTATTTT
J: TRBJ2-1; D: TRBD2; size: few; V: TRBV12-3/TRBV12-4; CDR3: CASSSVLANEQFF; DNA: TGTGCCAGCAGTTCGGTACTAGCGAATGAGCAGTTCTTC
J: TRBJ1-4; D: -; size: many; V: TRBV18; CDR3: CASSRSTNEKLFF; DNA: TGTGCCAGCTCCAGGTCAACTAATGAAAAACTGTTTTTT
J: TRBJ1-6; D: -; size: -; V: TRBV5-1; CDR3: CASSLVGGGGNSPLHF; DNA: TGCGCCAGCAGCTTGGTAGGTGGGGGCGGTAATTCACCCCTCCACTTT
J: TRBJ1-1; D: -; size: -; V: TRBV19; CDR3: CASNPTGVTEAFF; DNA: TGTGCCAGTAATCCGACGGGAGTCACTGAAGCTTTCTTT
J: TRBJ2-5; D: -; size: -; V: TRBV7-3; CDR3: CASSLQGHLQETQYF; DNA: TGTGCCAGCAGCTTACAGGGACACCTACAAGAGACCCAGTACTTC
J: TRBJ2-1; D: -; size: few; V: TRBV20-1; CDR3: CSASGTGKVHEQFF; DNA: TGCAGTGCCAGCGGTACCGGGAAAGTCCATGAGCAGTTCTTC
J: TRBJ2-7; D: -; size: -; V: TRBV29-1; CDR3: CSVEVGAYEQYF; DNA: TGCAGCGTTGAAGTAGGCGCCTACGAGCAGTACTTC
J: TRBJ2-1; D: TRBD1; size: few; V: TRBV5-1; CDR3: CASSQGTGTYNEQFF; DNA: TGCGCCAGCAGCCAAGGGACAGGCACCTACAATGAGCAGTTCTTC
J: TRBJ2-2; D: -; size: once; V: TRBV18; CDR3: CASSPGTRNTGELFF; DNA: TGTGCCAGCTCCCCCGGGACGAGGAACACCGGGGAGCTGTTTTTT
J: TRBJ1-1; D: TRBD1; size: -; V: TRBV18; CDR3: CASSPDRAKNTEAFF; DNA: TGTGCCAGCTCACCTGACAGGGCAAAGAACACTGAAGCTTTCTTT